The 22 T cell receptor beta chains below all came from one sample that was sequenced in a study of T cells in Graves' hyperthyroidism and ophthalmopathy. Researchers took RNA transcripts and amplified the TCR beta CDR3 regions from them. First-round RT-PCR of the TCR CDR3 relied on the HTBI primer set. TCRdb fed the multiplex PCR reads into MiXCR, producing one record per CDR3 protein. The table shows nearly 600,000 distinct CDR3 sequences, with 14% occurring only once. The specimen sequenced was blood. All receptors derive from a woman aged 18-30 years with Graves' ophthalmopathy.

This CDR3 reads CASSRYPDSNQPQHF. CDR3 in DNA: TGTGCCAGTAGTCGGTACCCAGATAGCAATCAGCCCCAGCATTTT. The chain carries TRBV7-8 and TRBJ1-5; D is unclear. This CDR3 comprises 15 residues. The germline V gene encodes CDR1 SGHVS and CDR2 FQNEAQ. The V and J ends lost 9 bases and 0 bases respectively, with 15 bases between them.

This clonotype appeared many times. The chain uses TRBV2 and TRBJ2-7; 8 nucleotides match TRBD1. The germline CDR1 and CDR2 sequences are SNHLY and FYNNEI. V shed 8 bases, J shed 2 bases, and the junction held 2 bases outside the gene matches. This CDR3 region has 12 residues. The CDR3 protein is CASLDRAYEQYF. As DNA, the CDR3 is TGTGCCAGCCTGGACAGGGCCTACGAGCAGTACTTC. The full variable domain, completed using reference TRBV2 and TRBJ2-7, is EPEVTQTPSHQVTQMGQEVILRCVPISNHLYFYWYRQILGQKVEFLVSFYNNEISEKSEIFDDQFSVERPDGSNFTLKIRSTKLEDSAMYFCASLDRAYEQYFGPGTRLTVT.

The CDR3 reads CASSEYRGGTLLNEKLFF. The CDR3 bases are TGTGCCAGCAGTGAATACCGGGGGGGGACATTACTAAATGAAAAACTGTTTTTT. The chain couples TRBV6-1 to TRBJ1-4; maybe TRBD1 (6 bases). There are 18 residues in the CDR3. With 2 bases removed from V and 5 bases from J, the gap between germline ends came to 21 bases. The germline V gene has CDR1 MNHNS and CDR2 SASEGT.

As DNA, the CDR3 is TGTGCCAGCAGTCCCGGGGTGGATGAGACTAGACCGTACGAGCAGTACTTC. It is translated as CASSPGVDETRPYEQYF. V is TRBV12-3 or TRBV12-4 and J is TRBJ2-7, with a tentative D call TRBD2 (6 bases). Trimming took 5 bases from V and 4 from J, leaving 24 bases between them. The CDR3 is 17 amino acids.

This clonotype was counted at least ten times. The chain combines TRBV7-2 with TRBJ1-1; no firm D call. CDR3 length: 12 residues. Germline loops: CDR1 SGHTA, CDR2 FQGNSA. V lost 8 bases and J lost 4, with 11 bases in between. The CDR3 loop is CASQSYVTEAFF. CDR3 coding DNA: TGTGCCAGCCAAAGCTACGTCACTGAAGCTTTCTTT.

This clonotype came up many times. The chain combines TRBV28 with TRBJ1-1; D remains ambiguous. The CDR3 runs 14 residues. Germline V gene data show CDR1 as MDHEN and CDR2 as SYDVKM. The V and J ends lost 6 bases and 1 base respectively, with 12 bases between them. The CDR3 nucleotides are TGTGCCAGCAGAACCCCGGACGGGAACACTGAAGCTTTCTTT. This encodes CASRTPDGNTEAFF.

This clonotype appeared many times. The rearrangement joins TRBV11-3 to TRBJ1-1; D not certain. Germline CDR1 reads SGHNT; CDR2 reads YENEEA. Deletions cut 0 bases from V and 11 bases from J, with 10 bases between. The CDR3 is 12 residues long. The CDR3, as DNA: TGTGCCAGCAGCTTAGAGACCGCTGGGGCTTTCTTT. Translated: CASSLETAGAFF.

Regarding this clonotype: A read error may explain this, as a much larger clone is one base away. The chain recombines TRBV10-3 with TRBJ2-7, with TRBD1 matching over 7 bases. The germline V gene encodes CDR1 ENHRY and CDR2 SYGVKD. J gave up 2 bases and V 10 bases, and 5 bases lay outside the gene matches. CDR3 length equals 12 residues. The CDR3 coding sequence is TGTGCCACCGGGGACAGCGCCTACGAGCAGTACTTC. Translated: CATGDSAYEQYF.

The chain uses TRBV5-8 and TRBJ2-3; no clear D gene. This CDR3 region has 13 residues. Germline-derived CDR1 and CDR2 are SGHTS and YDEGEE. Trimming cost V 0 bases and J 4 bases, with 6 bases left between them. CDR3 DNA: TGTGCCAGCAGCTTGGGATGGTCAGATACGCAGTATTTT. Protein: CASSLGWSDTQYF.

The chain uses TRBV20-1 and TRBJ2-5, with a possible D match to TRBD1 (7 bases). The CDR3 totals 16 residues. Germline V gene sequence: CDR1 DFQATT, CDR2 SNEGSKA (reference sequence). Trimming left V 0 bases short and J 3 bases short, with 17 bases between. CDR3 region: CSARDTGAWREETQYF. In nucleotides, the CDR3 is TGCAGTGCTAGAGATACAGGGGCCTGGAGGGAAGAGACCCAGTACTTC.

This rearrangement joins TRBV7-9 to TRBJ2-5; 15 bases match TRBD2. V was clipped by 4 bases and J by 1 base; unmatched bases: 1. The germline V gene encodes CDR1 SEHNR and CDR2 FQNEAQ (reference sequence). The CDR3 has 16 amino acids. The CDR3 nucleotides are TGTGCCAGCAGCTGGACTAGCGGGAGGGTCCAAGAGACCCAGTACTTC. It encodes CASSWTSGRVQETQYF.

This clonotype showed up just a few times. The V and J genes are TRBV19 and TRBJ2-7; TRBD1 agrees at 8 bases. Losses at the gene ends were 4 bases for V and 2 bases for J; bases not matched to a gene: 10. Looked up from germline, CDR1 is LNHDA and CDR2 is SQIVND (reference sequence). The CDR3 length is 16 residues. The CDR3 region is CASSTGQGKSTYEQYF. In nucleotides, the CDR3 is TGTGCCAGTAGTACCGGACAGGGCAAGTCCACCTACGAGCAGTACTTC.

This clonotype was counted a few times. This chain links TRBV10-3 with TRBJ2-3; D is undetermined. The germline V and J ends were trimmed by 10 bases and 0 bases, with 29 bases remaining between them. Germline V lookup: CDR1 ENHRY, CDR2 SYGVKD. The CDR3 runs 19 residues. CDR3 in DNA: TGTGCCACCTATCAGGACGTCTTAAACGTAGTAACTAGCACAGATACGCAGTATTTT. Translated, it gives CATYQDVLNVVTSTDTQYF.

This clonotype was detected only a few times. The V and J genes are TRBV4-3 and TRBJ2-5; TRBD2 matches at 9 bases. V shed 1 base and J 0 bases; nucleotides not matched to a gene: 9. Germline lookup yields CDR1 LGHNA and CDR2 YSLEER. There are 18 residues in the CDR3. The CDR3 sequence is CASSQAVAGESYQETQYF. Here the CDR3 DNA reads TGCGCCAGCAGCCAAGCGGTAGCGGGAGAGTCATACCAAGAGACCCAGTACTTC.

This sequence joins TRBV19 and TRBJ2-7, with 7 bases matching TRBD1. The J segment lost 2 bases and the V segment lost 6 bases, leaving 7 bases of the junction unmatched. Looked up from germline, CDR1 is LNHDA and CDR2 is SQIVND (reference sequence). The CDR3 loop spans 14 amino acids. CDR3 sequence reads: CASSVTGATYEQYF. In DNA, the CDR3 is TGTGCCAGTAGCGTAACAGGGGCGACCTACGAGCAGTACTTC.

This clonotype was seen ten or more times. The chain has TRBV2 and TRBJ2-3; 7 nucleotides align to TRBD2. The CDR3 spans 15 residues. In germline, CDR1 is SNHLY, CDR2 FYNNEI. CDR3 nucleotides: TGTGCAAGCGGGGCGTCCCCAGTTGAAGCAGATACGCAGTATTTT. This encodes CASGASPVEADTQYF.

The chain has TRBV6-2 or TRBV6-3 and TRBJ1-5; D gene unclear. The V gene's germline CDR1 is MNHEY and CDR2 SVGEGT. Trimming cost V 7 bases and J 0 bases, with 13 bases left between them. The CDR3 length is 15 residues. The CDR3: CASKNPEYSNQPQHF. The CDR3 DNA sequence: TGTGCCAGCAAAAATCCGGAGTATAGCAATCAGCCCCAGCATTTT.

This clonotype appeared many times. This chain connects TRBV30 to TRBJ2-1; 10 bases map to TRBD1. The ends lost 5 bases at V and 8 bases at J; junction bases unmatched: 0. Germline V gives CDR1 GTSNPN, CDR2 SVGIG (reference sequence). This CDR3 spans 11 amino acids. CDR3 nucleotides: TGTGCCTGGGGGACAGGGGATGAGCAGTTCTTC. The encoded protein is CAWGTGDEQFF.

This clonotype was picked up many times. CDR3 loop: CASRKRELTDTQYF. In nucleotides, the CDR3 is TGTGCCAGCAGAAAGCGGGAGTTGACAGATACGCAGTATTTT. The chain carries TRBV12-3 or TRBV12-4 and TRBJ2-3; TRBD2 matches 8 bases. Unmatched junction bases numbered 5, after V lost 6 bases and J lost 3 bases. This CDR3 is built from 14 residues.

The chain links TRBV20-1 to TRBJ2-3; the match to TRBD2 covers 8 bases. The CDR3 is 15 amino acids. Germline CDR1 DFQATT, CDR2 SNEGSKA (reference sequence). V lost 5 bases, J lost 1 base, and 8 bases stayed unmatched. The CDR3 sequence is CSAEGGAGGTDTQYF. DNA for the CDR3: TGCAGTGCTGAGGGGGGAGCGGGAGGCACAGATACGCAGTATTTT.

The chain recombines TRBV2 with TRBJ2-3, with 10 positions matching TRBD2. Germline values: CDR1 SNHLY, CDR2 FYNNEI. J was trimmed by 2 bases and V by 6 bases; bases with no gene match: 8. The CDR3 is made up of 16 amino acids. The CDR3 sequence: CASSPGTSAFTDTQYF. The CDR3 DNA reads as TGTGCCAGCAGCCCCGGGACTAGCGCTTTCACAGATACGCAGTATTTT.

The chain joins TRBV28 to TRBJ2-5; TRBD2 matches at 13 bases. The CDR3 runs to 17 residues. From germline, CDR1 is MDHEN and CDR2 SYDVKM. V dropped 5 bases and J dropped 5; count of bases not matched to a gene: 11. The CDR3 here is CASSPLGLAGALETQYF. DNA of the CDR3: TGTGCCAGCAGTCCCCTTGGACTAGCGGGAGCCTTGGAGACCCAGTACTTC.